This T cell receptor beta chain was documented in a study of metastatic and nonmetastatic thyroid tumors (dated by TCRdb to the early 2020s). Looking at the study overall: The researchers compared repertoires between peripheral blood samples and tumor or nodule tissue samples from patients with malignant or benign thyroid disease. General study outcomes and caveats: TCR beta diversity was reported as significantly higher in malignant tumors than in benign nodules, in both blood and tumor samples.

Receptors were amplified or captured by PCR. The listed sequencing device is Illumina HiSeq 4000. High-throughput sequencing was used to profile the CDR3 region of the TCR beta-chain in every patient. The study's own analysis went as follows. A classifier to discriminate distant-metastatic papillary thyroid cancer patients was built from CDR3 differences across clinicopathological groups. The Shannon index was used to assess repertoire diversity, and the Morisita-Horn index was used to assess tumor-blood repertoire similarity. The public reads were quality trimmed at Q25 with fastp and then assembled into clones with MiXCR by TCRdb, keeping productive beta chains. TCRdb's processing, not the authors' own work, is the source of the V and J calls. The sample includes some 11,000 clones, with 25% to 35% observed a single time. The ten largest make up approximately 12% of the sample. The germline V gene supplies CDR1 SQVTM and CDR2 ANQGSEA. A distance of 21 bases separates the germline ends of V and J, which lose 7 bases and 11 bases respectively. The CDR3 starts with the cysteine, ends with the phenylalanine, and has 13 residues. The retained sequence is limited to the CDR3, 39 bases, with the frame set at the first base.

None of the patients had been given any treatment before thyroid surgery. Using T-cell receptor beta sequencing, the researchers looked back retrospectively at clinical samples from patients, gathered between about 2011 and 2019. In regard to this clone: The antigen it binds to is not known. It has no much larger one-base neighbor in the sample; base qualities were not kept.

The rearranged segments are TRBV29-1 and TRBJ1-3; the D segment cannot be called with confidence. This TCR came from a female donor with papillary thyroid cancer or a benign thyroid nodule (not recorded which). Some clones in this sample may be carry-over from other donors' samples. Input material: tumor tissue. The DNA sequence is TGCAGCGCCGGCGAGCGCCCGGGGTCGCCCATATATTTT. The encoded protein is CSAGERPGSPIYF. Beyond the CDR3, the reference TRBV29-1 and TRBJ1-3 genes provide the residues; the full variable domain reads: SAVISQKPSRDICQRGTSLTIQCQVDSQVTMMFWYRQQPGQSLTLIATANQGSEATYESGFVIDKFPISRPNLTFSTLTVSNMSPEDSSIYLCSAGERPGSPIYFGEGSWLTVV.